Below, 9 T cell receptor beta chains from the same sample are listed, as sequenced in a study of CD8 T cells in ankylosing spondylitis. Study-wide results and limits: Characteristic, it appeared, of ankylosing spondylitis blood was a TCR beta motif of fewer than 10 highly homologous variants.

From the 5' RACE reads, TCRdb called clonotypes with MiXCR, one entry per CDR3 protein. The sample consists of a few hundred thousand distinct CDR3 sequences, about 20% of them appearing once. Antigen specificity for these receptors is unknown. Specimen: blood, either unsorted or a sorted T cell fraction (not recorded which). These receptors were obtained from a male donor with ankylosing spondylitis.

A few counts support this clonotype. The chain employs TRBV24-1 and TRBJ2-1; possible D gene TRBD1, 6 bases. This CDR3 comprises 15 residues. Per the germline V gene, CDR1 is KGHDR and CDR2 is SFDVKD. Trimming took off 1 base at V and 3 bases at J, with 9 bases between the two ends. The CDR3 loop is CATSDFSGDYNEQFF. Written as DNA, the CDR3 is TGTGCCACCAGTGATTTCTCAGGGGACTACAATGAGCAGTTCTTC.

The V and J genes are TRBV28 and TRBJ2-3, with TRBD1 identical over 9 bases. The CDR3 is 16 residues long. V gave up 6 bases and J gave up 5 bases; unmatched junction bases: 12. Looked up from germline, CDR1 is MDHEN and CDR2 is SYDVKM. CDR3 loop: CASSGSGQGIRDTQYF. CDR3 bases: TGTGCCAGCAGCGGGTCGGGACAGGGAATCAGAGATACGCAGTATTTT.

V is TRBV6-1 and J is TRBJ2-3; 9 bases agree with TRBD2. Unmatched junction bases numbered 7, after V lost 7 bases and J lost 5 bases. This CDR3 has 14 residues. The germline gives CDR1 MNHNS, CDR2 SASEGT. The CDR3 here is CASIRGGREDTQYF. CDR3 in DNA: TGTGCCAGCATTCGGGGCGGGAGGGAAGATACGCAGTATTTT.

This clonotype was counted a few times. The rearrangement links TRBV20-1 to TRBJ1-4, with TRBD1 matching 7 bases. V was pared by 6 bases and J by 3 bases, with 7 bases of the junction left unmatched. The CDR3 totals 14 residues. Looked up from germline, CDR1 is DFQATT and CDR2 is SNEGSKA (reference sequence). CDR3 sequence: CSARGQPANEKLFF. CDR3 DNA sequence: TGCAGTGCCCGGGGACAGCCGGCTAATGAAAAACTGTTTTTT.

This clonotype was observed a few times. The rearrangement uses TRBV20-1 and TRBJ1-5; a weak D match, TRBD1 (6 bases). CDR3 size: 12 residues. Germline V lookup: CDR1 DFQATT, CDR2 SNEGSKA (reference sequence). The V and J ends lost 6 bases and 7 bases respectively, with 13 bases between them. The CDR3 loop reads CSATQGNQPQHF. DNA of the CDR3: TGCAGTGCCACACAGGGAAACCAGCCCCAGCATTTT.

J is TRBJ2-5 and V is TRBV7-2; TRBD2 agrees at 8 bases. Germline-derived CDR1 and CDR2 are SGHTA and FQGNSA. The CDR3 runs to 14 residues. V shed 1 base, J shed 11 bases, and the junction held 9 bases outside the gene matches. The CDR3, as DNA: TGTGCCAGCAGCTTAGGTTGGCTAGCGGGCGGTCAGTACTTC. Its translation: CASSLGWLAGGQYF.

A few counts support this clonotype. The CDR3 sequence: CASSFRGLADDEQFF. Here the CDR3 DNA reads TGTGCCAGCAGCTTCAGGGGACTAGCTGACGATGAGCAGTTCTTC. This chain uses TRBV11-2 with TRBJ2-1; 9 bases map to TRBD2. The CDR3 length is 15 residues. Germline V gives CDR1 SGHAT, CDR2 FQNNGV. Trimming at V came to 3 bases and at J to 8 bases, leaving 8 bases not matched to a gene.

This chain joins TRBV10-3 and TRBJ2-7, with a tentative D call TRBD1 (6 bases). Trimming stripped 3 bases from V and 3 bases from J, with 12 bases between. CDR1 and CDR2 (germline): ENHRY, SYGVKD. This CDR3 spans 14 amino acids. The CDR3 here is CAISDSGHNYEQYF. For the CDR3, the DNA is TGTGCCATCAGTGATTCGGGACACAACTACGAGCAGTACTTC.

This chain connects TRBV6-5 to TRBJ2-3; 8 nucleotides match TRBD2. V shed 0 bases and J 3 bases; nucleotides not matched to a gene: 8. Germline V gene data show CDR1 as MNHEY and CDR2 as SVGAGI. The CDR3 consists of 17 residues. The CDR3 coding sequence is TGTGCCAGCAGTTACTCGCTGCGAGCGGGAGTAACAGATACGCAGTATTTT. Protein product: CASSYSLRAGVTDTQYF.